This TCR beta chain was sequenced for a study of T cells in Graves' hyperthyroidism and ophthalmopathy. Findings of the study overall: It was a median approximately 6 months before onset that the model predicted ophthalmopathy.

The sample holds a few counts of this clonotype. The antigen remains undetermined. Using RNA transcripts as the source, TCR beta CDR3 regions were amplified. A first-round RT-PCR of the TCR CDR3 used the HTBI primer set. TCRdb reanalysed the multiplex PCR reads using MiXCR and keeps one entry per CDR3 protein. This sample carries 300,000 to 450,000 distinct CDR3 sequences, 20% to 30% of them seen once, and the ten largest clones take around 79%. Diagnosing involved the use of clinical symptoms, serum thyroxine and TRAb, thyroid ultrasound and orbital computed tomography. From roughly 10 ml of fresh peripheral blood, PBMCs were isolated. Trimming removed 3 bases at V and 0 bases at J, with 10 bases between. The germline CDR1 and CDR2 sequences are MNHNS and SASEGT. The CDR3 is 15 amino acids.

The chain is built from TRBV6-1 and TRBJ2-3; no clear D. The receptor's source is a man aged 45-60 years with Graves' hyperthyroidism. The sample was blood. CDR3 nucleotides: TGTGCCAGCAGTGAGAGTGACATTAGCACAGATACGCAGTATTTT. Translated: CASSESDISTDTQYF.